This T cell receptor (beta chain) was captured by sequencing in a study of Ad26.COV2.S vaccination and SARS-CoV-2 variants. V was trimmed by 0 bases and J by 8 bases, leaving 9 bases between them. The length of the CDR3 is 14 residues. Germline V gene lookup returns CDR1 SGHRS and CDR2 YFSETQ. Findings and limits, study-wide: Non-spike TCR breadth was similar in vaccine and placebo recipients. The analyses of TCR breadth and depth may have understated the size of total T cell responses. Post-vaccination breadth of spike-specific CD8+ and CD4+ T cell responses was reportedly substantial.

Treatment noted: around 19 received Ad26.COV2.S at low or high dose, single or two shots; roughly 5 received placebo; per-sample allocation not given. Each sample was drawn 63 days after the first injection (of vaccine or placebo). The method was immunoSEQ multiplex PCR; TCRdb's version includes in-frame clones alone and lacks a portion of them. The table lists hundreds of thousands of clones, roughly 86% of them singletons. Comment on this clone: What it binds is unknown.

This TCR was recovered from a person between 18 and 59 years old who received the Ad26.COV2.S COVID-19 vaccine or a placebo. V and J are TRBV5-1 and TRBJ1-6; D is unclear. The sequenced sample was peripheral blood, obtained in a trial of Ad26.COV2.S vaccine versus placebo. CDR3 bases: TGCGCCAGCAGCTTGGAAGGTGGGGATTCACCCCTCCACTTT. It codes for CASSLEGGDSPLHF. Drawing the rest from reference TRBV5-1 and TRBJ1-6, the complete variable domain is KAGVTQTPRYLIKTRGQQVTLSCSPISGHRSVSWYQQTPGQGLQFLFEYFSETQRNKGNFPGRFSGRQFSNSRSEMNVSTLELGDSALYLCASSLEGGDSPLHFGNGTRLTVT.